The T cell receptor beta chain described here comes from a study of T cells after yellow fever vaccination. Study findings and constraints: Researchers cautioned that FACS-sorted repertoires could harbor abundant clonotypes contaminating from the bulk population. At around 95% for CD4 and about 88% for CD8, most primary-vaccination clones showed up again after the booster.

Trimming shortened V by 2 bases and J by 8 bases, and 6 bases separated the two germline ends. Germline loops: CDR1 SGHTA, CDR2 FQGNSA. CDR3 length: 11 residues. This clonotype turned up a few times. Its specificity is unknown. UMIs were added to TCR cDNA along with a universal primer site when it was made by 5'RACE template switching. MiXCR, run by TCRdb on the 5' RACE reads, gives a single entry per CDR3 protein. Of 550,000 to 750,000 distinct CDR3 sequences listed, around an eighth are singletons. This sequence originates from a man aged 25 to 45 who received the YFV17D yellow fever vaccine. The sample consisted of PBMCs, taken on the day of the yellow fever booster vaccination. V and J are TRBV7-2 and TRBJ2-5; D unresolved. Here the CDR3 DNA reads TGTGCCAGCAGCTTAATGGTTACCCAGTACTTC. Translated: CASSLMVTQYF. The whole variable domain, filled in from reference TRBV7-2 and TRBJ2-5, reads GAGVSQSPSNKVTEKGKDVELRCDPISGHTALYWYRQSLGQGLEFLIYFQGNSAPDKSGLPSDRFSAERTGGSVSTLTIQRTQQEDSAVYLCASSLMVTQYFGPGTRLLVL.